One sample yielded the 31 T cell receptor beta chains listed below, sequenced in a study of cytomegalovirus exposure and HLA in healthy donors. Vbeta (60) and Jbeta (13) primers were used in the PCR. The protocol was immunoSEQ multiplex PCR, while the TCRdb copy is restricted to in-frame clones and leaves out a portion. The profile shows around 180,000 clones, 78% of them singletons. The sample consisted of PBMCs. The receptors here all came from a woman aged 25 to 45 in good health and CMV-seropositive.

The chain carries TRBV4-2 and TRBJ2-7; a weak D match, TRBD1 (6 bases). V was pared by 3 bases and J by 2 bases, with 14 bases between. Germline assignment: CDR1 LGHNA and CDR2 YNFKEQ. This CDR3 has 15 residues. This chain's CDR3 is CASSQGRGQTYEQYF. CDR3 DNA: TGTGCCAGCAGCCAGGGACGAGGACAGACCTACGAGCAGTACTTC.

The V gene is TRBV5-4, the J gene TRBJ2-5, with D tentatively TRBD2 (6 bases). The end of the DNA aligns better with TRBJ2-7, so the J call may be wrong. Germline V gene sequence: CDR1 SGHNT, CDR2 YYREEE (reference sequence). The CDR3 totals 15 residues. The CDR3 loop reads CASSPVGGTSPEQYF. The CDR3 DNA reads TGTGCCAGCAGCCCCGTGGGCGGGACGTCGCCCGAGCAGTACTTC.

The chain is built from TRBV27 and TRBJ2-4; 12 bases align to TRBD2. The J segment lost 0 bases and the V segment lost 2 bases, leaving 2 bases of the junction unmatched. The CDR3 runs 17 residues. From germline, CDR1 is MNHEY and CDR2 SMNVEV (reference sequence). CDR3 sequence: CASSLRLAGVAKNIQYF. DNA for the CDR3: TGTGCCAGCAGTTTACGACTAGCGGGAGTAGCCAAAAACATTCAGTACTTC.

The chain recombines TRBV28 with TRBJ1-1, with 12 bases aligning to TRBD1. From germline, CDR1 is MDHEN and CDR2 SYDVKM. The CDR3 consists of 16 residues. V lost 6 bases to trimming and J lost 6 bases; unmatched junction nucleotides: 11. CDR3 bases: TGTGCCAGCAGGGGACAGGGGGCCCTACCCTGGCCTGAAGCTTTCTTT. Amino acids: CASRGQGALPWPEAFF.

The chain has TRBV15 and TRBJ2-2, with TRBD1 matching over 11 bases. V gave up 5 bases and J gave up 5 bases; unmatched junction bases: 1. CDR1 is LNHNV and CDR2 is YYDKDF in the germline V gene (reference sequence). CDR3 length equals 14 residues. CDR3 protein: CATSRDRGTGELFF. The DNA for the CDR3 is TGTGCCACCAGCCGGGACAGGGGGACCGGGGAGCTGTTTTTT.

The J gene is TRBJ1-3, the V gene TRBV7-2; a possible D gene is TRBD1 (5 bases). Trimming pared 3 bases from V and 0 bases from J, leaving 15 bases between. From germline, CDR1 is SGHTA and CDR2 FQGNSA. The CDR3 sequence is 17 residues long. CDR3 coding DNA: TGTGCCAGCAGCTTTCGAGCAGGGTGGACCTCTGGAAACACCATATATTTT. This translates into CASSFRAGWTSGNTIYF.

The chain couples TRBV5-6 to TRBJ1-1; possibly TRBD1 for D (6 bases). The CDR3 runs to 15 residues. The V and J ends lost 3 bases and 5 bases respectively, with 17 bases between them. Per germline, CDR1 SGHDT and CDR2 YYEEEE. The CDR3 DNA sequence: TGTGCCAGCAGCTCCAAGTCAGGGGTGTTGACTGAAGCTTTCTTT. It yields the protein CASSSKSGVLTEAFF. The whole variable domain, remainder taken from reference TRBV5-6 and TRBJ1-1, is DAGVTQSPTHLIKTRGQQVTLRCSPKSGHDTVSWYQQALGQGPQFIFQYYEEEERQRGNFPDRFSGHQFPNYSSELNVNALLLGDSALYLCASSSKSGVLTEAFFGQGTRLTVV.

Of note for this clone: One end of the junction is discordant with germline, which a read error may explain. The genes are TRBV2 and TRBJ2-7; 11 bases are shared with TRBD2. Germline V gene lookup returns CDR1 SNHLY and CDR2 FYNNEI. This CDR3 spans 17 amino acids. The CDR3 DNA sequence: TGTGCCAGCAGTGGCAGGGGACTAGCGGAGTTCTCCTACGAGCCGTACTTC. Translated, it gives CASSGRGLAEFSYEPYF.

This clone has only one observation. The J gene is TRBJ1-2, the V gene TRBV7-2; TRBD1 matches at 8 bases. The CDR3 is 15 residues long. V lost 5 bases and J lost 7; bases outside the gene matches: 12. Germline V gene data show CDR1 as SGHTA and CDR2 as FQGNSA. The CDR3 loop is CASSQDRAILGGYTF. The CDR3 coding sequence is TGTGCCAGCAGCCAGGACAGGGCAATACTCGGTGGCTACACCTTC.

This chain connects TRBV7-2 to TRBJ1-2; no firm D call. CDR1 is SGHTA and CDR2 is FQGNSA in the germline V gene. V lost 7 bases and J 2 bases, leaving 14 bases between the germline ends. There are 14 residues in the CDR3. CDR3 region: CASTQERANYGYTF. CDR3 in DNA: TGTGCCAGCACCCAAGAGAGGGCCAACTATGGCTACACCTTC.

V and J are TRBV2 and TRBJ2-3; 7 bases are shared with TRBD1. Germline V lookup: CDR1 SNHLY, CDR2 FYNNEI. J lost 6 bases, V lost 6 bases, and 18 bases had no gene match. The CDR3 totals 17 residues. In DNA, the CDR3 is TGTGCCAGCAGACGGGACAGAGCAGTCGAATGGCCCGATACGCAGTATTTT. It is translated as CASRRDRAVEWPDTQYF.

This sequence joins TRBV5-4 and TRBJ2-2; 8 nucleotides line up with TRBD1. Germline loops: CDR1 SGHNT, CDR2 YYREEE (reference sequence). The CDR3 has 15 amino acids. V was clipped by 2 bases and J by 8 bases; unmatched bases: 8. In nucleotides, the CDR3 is TGTGCCAGCAGCTTCTGGGACAGGCGTATAGGGGAGCTGTTTTTT. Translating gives CASSFWDRRIGELFF.

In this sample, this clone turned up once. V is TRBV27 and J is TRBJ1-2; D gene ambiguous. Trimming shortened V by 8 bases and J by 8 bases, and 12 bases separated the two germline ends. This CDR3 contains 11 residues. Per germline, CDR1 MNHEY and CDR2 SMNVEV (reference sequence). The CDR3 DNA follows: TGTGCCAGCGGAAGAGGGCGGGGCTACACCTTC. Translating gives CASGRGRGYTF.

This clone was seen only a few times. This chain's CDR3 is CASSPLAVLNQPQHF. CDR3 DNA: TGTGCCAGCAGCCCCCTGGCCGTCCTCAATCAGCCCCAGCATTTT. V and J are TRBV5-5 and TRBJ1-5; no firm D call. The CDR3 totals 15 residues. V shed 4 bases and J shed 3 bases, with 14 bases lying between them. Per the germline V gene, CDR1 is SGHKS and CDR2 is YYEKEE (reference sequence). The full variable domain, rest sourced from reference TRBV5-5 and TRBJ1-5, is DAGVTQSPTHLIKTRGQQVTLRCSPISGHKSVSWYQQVLGQGPQFIFQYYEKEERGRGNFPDRFSARQFPNYSSELNVNALLLGDSALYLCASSPLAVLNQPQHFGDGTRLSIL.

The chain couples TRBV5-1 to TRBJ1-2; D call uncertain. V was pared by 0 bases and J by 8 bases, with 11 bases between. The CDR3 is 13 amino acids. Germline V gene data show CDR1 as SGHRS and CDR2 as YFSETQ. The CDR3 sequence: CASSLAGRSGYTF. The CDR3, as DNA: TGCGCCAGCAGCTTGGCCGGGAGGAGCGGCTACACCTTC. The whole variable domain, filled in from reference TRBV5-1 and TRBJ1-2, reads KAGVTQTPRYLIKTRGQQVTLSCSPISGHRSVSWYQQTPGQGLQFLFEYFSETQRNKGNFPGRFSGRQFSNSRSEMNVSTLELGDSALYLCASSLAGRSGYTFGSGTRLTVV.

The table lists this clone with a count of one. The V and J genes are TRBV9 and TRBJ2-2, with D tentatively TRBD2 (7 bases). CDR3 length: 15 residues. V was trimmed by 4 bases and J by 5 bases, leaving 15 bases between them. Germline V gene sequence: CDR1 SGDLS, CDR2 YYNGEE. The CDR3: CASSPRGARTGELFF. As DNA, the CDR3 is TGTGCCAGCAGCCCCCGGGGGGCGAGGACCGGGGAGCTGTTTTTT.

The CDR3: CASAGTGDNEQFF. The CDR3 region has the DNA TGCGCCAGTGCCGGGACAGGGGACAATGAGCAGTTCTTC. The chain links TRBV10-1 to TRBJ2-1, with 10 bases identical to TRBD1. CDR1 is WNHNN and CDR2 is SYGVQD in the germline V gene (reference sequence). The trim removed 9 bases at V and 5 bases at J, leaving 4 bases unmatched. CDR3 size: 13 residues.

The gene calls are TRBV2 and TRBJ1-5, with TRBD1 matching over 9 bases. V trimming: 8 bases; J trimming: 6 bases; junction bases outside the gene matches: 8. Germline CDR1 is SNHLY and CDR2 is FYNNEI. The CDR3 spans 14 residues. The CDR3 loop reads CASAPGQGGQPQHF. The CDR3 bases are TGTGCCAGCGCACCGGGACAGGGCGGTCAGCCCCAGCATTTT.

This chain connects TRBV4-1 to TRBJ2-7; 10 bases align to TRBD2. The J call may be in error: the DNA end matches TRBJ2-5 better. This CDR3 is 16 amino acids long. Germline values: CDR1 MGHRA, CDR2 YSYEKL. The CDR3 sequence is CASRPVSGRYQETQYF. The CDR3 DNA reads TGCGCCAGCAGACCAGTTAGCGGGAGGTACCAAGAGACCCAGTACTTC.

This CDR3 reads CASSPRQPGNTIYF. The CDR3 DNA reads TGTGCCAGCAGTCCTAGGCAACCGGGAAACACCATATATTTT. The chain has TRBV6-6 and TRBJ1-3; D is ambiguous. Between the trimmed V and J ends, which lost 5 bases and 4 bases, there was a span of 12 bases. The CDR3 covers 14 residues. Germline CDR1 MNHNY, CDR2 SVGAGI (reference sequence).

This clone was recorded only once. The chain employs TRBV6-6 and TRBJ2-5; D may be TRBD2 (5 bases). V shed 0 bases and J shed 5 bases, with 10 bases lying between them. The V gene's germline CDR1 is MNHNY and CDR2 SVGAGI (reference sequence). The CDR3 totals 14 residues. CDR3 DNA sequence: TGTGCCAGCAGTTACTCGTCCAGCGGCGAGACCCAGTACTTC. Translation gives CASSYSSSGETQYF.

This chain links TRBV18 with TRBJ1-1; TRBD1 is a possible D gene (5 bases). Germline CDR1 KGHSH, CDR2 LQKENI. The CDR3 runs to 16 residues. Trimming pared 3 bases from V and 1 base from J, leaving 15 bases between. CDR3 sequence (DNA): TGTGCCAGCTCACCCAAGCGGGGCCAGCCGAACACTGAAGCTTTCTTT. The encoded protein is CASSPKRGQPNTEAFF.

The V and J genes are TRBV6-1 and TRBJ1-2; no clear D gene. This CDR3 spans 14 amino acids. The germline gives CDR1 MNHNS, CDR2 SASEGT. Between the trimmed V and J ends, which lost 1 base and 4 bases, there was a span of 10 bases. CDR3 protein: CASSEDPSSYGYTF. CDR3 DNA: TGTGCCAGCAGTGAAGATCCGTCCTCCTATGGCTACACCTTC.

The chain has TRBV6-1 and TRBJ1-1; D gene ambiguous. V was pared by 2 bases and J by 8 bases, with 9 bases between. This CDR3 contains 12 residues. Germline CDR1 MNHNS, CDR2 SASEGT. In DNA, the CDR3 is TGTGCCAGCAGTGAATATACGGTGGAAGCTTTCTTT. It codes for CASSEYTVEAFF.

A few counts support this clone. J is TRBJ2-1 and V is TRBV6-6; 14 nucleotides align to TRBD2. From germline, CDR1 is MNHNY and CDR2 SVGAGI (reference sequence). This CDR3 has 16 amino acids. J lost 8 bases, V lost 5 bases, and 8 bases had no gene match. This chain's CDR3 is CASSPPGLAGADEQFF. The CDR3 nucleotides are TGTGCCAGCAGTCCCCCGGGACTAGCGGGAGCTGATGAGCAGTTCTTC.

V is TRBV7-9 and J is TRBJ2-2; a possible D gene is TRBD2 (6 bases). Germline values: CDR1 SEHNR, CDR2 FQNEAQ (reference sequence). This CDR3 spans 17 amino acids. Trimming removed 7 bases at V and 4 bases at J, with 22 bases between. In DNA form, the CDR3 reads TGTGCCAGCACCGTAAAAATCCGGGTAGCGGTCACCGGGGAGCTGTTTTTT. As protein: CASTVKIRVAVTGELFF.

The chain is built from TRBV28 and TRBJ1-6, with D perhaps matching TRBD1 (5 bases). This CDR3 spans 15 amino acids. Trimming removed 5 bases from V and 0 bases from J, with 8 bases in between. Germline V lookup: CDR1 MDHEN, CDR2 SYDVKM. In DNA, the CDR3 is TGTGCCAGCAGTCCAGACAGCTCCTATAATTCACCCCTCCACTTT. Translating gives CASSPDSSYNSPLHF.

CDR3 amino acids: CASGPWDRSSGANVLTF. CDR3 DNA: TGTGCCAGCGGTCCATGGGACAGAAGCTCTGGGGCCAACGTCCTGACTTTC. The chain uses TRBV4-2 and TRBJ2-6; 7 bases fit TRBD1. CDR1 LGHNA and CDR2 YNFKEQ come from the germline V gene. This CDR3 contains 17 residues. V was pared by 8 bases and J by 0 bases, with 10 bases of the junction left unmatched.

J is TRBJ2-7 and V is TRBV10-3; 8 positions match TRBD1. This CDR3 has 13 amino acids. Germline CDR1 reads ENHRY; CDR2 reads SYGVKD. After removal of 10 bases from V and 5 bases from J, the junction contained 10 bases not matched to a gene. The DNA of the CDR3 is TGTGCCACTCTCAGGGGGCAGGAAAACGAGCAGTACTTC. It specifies CATLRGQENEQYF.

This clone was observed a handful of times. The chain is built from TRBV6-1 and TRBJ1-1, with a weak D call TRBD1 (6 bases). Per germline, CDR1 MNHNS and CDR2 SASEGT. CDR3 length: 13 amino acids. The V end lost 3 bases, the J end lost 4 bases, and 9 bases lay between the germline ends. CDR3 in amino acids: CASSDRGFTEAFF. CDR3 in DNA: TGTGCCAGCAGTGACAGGGGTTTCACTGAAGCTTTCTTT.

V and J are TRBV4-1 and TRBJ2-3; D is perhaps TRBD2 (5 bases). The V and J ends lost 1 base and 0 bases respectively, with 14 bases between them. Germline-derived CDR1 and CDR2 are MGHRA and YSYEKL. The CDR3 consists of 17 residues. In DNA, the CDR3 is TGCGCCAGCAGCCAAGCCTCGGGATTCTCTAGCACAGATACGCAGTATTTT. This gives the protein CASSQASGFSSTDTQYF.